This T cell receptor beta chain came from a study of blood T cells in healthy people across ages. There were at least 5.5 micrograms of total RNA extracted from every sample. Alongside a J-beta primer mix, a sample-barcoded 5' primer served in a second PCR lasting about 7 to 11 cycles. TCRdb reprocessed the 5' RACE reads via MiXCR and lists one record per CDR3 protein. The sample yields over 700,000 distinct CDR3 sequences, around a quarter seen once. Germline V lookup: CDR1 DFQATT, CDR2 SNEGSKA (reference sequence). V was clipped by 5 bases and J by 2 bases; unmatched bases: 7. The CDR3 is 14 amino acids. This clonotype was observed a few times. The same sample was also studied in work on T cells of mothers and their children.

This chain connects TRBV20-1 to TRBJ2-3; 7 bases line up with TRBD1. The sample taken for sequencing was blood. The receptor comes from a boy between 10 and 17 years old in good health. The CDR3, as DNA: TGCAGTGCTCTAGGACAGGTCGTCACAGATACGCAGTATTTT. Translated: CSALGQVVTDTQYF.